A single sample gave rise to the 23 T cell receptor beta chains below, sequenced in a study of blood T cells in healthy people across ages. Combining a sample-barcoded 5' primer with a J-beta primer mix, a second PCR ran for roughly 7 to 12 cycles. From the 5' RACE reads, TCRdb called clonotypes with MiXCR, one entry per CDR3 protein. This sample has roughly 1.5 million distinct CDR3 sequences, with approximately 42% found just once. The sequencing input was blood. The source is a young woman in good health.

J is TRBJ2-3 and V is TRBV27, with unresolved D. Trimming removed 0 bases at V and 9 bases at J, with 10 bases between. CDR1 and CDR2 from the germline V gene are MNHEY and SMNVEV (reference sequence). The CDR3 sequence is 13 residues long. The CDR3 nucleotides are TGTGCCAGCAGTTTATCGAGCTCACGGACGCAGTATTTT. The encoded protein is CASSLSSSRTQYF.

On this clonotype: Germline is not matched at one junction end, which may reflect a read error. The genes are TRBV12-3 or TRBV12-4 and TRBJ2-5; D gene ambiguous. CDR3 length: 14 residues. The CDR3 DNA follows: TGTGCCAGCAGCCTTGACACAGAAGAAGATACCCAGTACTTC. Translation gives CASSLDTEEDTQYF.

J is TRBJ2-1 and V is TRBV7-2; D is ambiguous. The CDR3 consists of 15 residues. The V gene lost 8 bases and the J gene lost 13 bases, with 27 bases spanning the gap. CDR1 is SGHTA, CDR2 FQGNSA, per germline. DNA for the CDR3: TGTGCCAGCGGTGGAGAAGGAATCGTCTTGGAGACCCAGTTCTTC. Residues: CASGGEGIVLETQFF. The variable domain in full, completed from reference TRBV7-2 and TRBJ2-1, reads GAGVSQSPSNKVTEKGKDVELRCDPISGHTALYWYRQSLGQGLEFLIYFQGNSAPDKSGLPSDRFSAERTGGSVSTLTIQRTQQEDSAVYLCASGGEGIVLETQFFGPGTRLTVL.

This clonotype was observed a few times. This rearrangement joins TRBV27 to TRBJ1-2; 7 nucleotides agree with TRBD1. CDR3 size: 17 residues. Germline trimming cut 7 bases from V and 0 bases from J; bases unmatched to any gene: 14. The V gene's germline CDR1 is MNHEY and CDR2 SMNVEV (reference sequence). The CDR3 bases are TGTGCCAGCATCGCTCAACAGGGGCTAACAGCTAACTATGGCTACACCTTC. Protein: CASIAQQGLTANYGYTF.

The gene calls are TRBV4-1 and TRBJ2-5; D is unresolved. The CDR3 loop spans 14 amino acids. Germline V gene lookup returns CDR1 MGHRA and CDR2 YSYEKL. Trimming took 0 bases from V and 2 from J, leaving 7 bases between them. Written as DNA, the CDR3 is TGCGCCAGCAGCCAAGAGGGGTTACAAGAGACCCAGTACTTC. Its protein product is CASSQEGLQETQYF.

The chain couples TRBV20-1 to TRBJ2-7, with TRBD2 matching over 14 bases. There are 15 residues in the CDR3. CDR1 is DFQATT, CDR2 SNEGSKA, per germline (reference sequence). V shed 5 bases, J shed 5 bases, and the junction held 8 bases outside the gene matches. This CDR3 is CSAGTSGSIVHEQYF. The DNA for the CDR3 is TGCAGTGCTGGGACTAGCGGGAGCATCGTCCACGAGCAGTACTTC.

V gene TRBV29-1 combines with J gene TRBJ2-3, with 8 positions matching TRBD1. Germline lookup yields CDR1 SQVTM and CDR2 ANQGSEA. Trimming took 2 bases from V and 1 from J; bases not matched to a gene: 2. The length of the CDR3 is 14 residues. The CDR3 nucleotides read TGCAGCGTTGAAAAGGGACAGGGCACAGATACGCAGTATTTT. Translated, it gives CSVEKGQGTDTQYF.

The rearrangement joins TRBV29-1 to TRBJ2-1; D is undetermined. From germline, CDR1 is SQVTM and CDR2 ANQGSEA. The CDR3 contains 14 residues. V was pared by 7 bases and J by 2 bases, with 15 bases between. In DNA, the CDR3 is TGCAGCGCCTACTACGTGCCGACCTACAATGAGCAGTTCTTC. It is translated as CSAYYVPTYNEQFF.

This chain links TRBV7-2 with TRBJ2-5, with a weak D call TRBD2 (5 bases). CDR3 length equals 12 residues. Trimming took off 4 bases at V and 13 bases at J, with 16 bases between the two ends. Looked up from germline, CDR1 is SGHTA and CDR2 is FQGNSA. The CDR3 here is CASSSSSSEWYF. The CDR3 DNA is TGTGCCAGCAGCTCCTCTAGCTCTGAATGGTACTTC.

This clonotype was detected only a few times. The chain employs TRBV28 and TRBJ2-7; TRBD1 aligns across 11 bases. Germline values: CDR1 MDHEN, CDR2 SYDVKM. The J segment lost 2 bases and the V segment lost 2 bases, leaving 2 bases of the junction unmatched. This CDR3 has 15 amino acids. CDR3 protein: CASSLGTGGTYEQYF. CDR3 nucleotides: TGTGCCAGCAGTTTAGGGACAGGGGGGACCTACGAGCAGTACTTC.

This clonotype was detected a few times. The chain carries TRBV12-3 or TRBV12-4 and TRBJ1-1; D is unclear. V gave up 8 bases and J gave up 5 bases, with 9 bases separating them. The CDR3 covers 11 residues. Written as DNA, the CDR3 is TGTGCCAGCCCTCGGGGTACTGAAGCTTTCTTT. Its protein is CASPRGTEAFF.

J is TRBJ1-4 and V is TRBV18; a possible D gene is TRBD1 (6 bases). Germline-derived CDR1 and CDR2 are KGHSH and LQKENI. The V end lost 2 bases, the J end lost 0 bases, and 10 bases lay between the germline ends. The CDR3 runs to 16 residues. CDR3 nucleotide sequence: TGTGCCAGCTCACCAACACAGGGTTCAACTAATGAAAAACTGTTTTTT. Its translation: CASSPTQGSTNEKLFF.

The V and J genes are TRBV5-1 and TRBJ2-3; 8 positions agree with TRBD2. CDR1 is SGHRS and CDR2 is YFSETQ in the germline V gene. The ends lost 2 bases at V and 1 base at J; junction bases unmatched: 3. There are 15 residues in the CDR3. This chain's CDR3 is CASSFARGGTDTQYF. The DNA of the CDR3 is TGCGCCAGCAGCTTCGCGCGGGGGGGCACAGATACGCAGTATTTT.

This clonotype was seen a few times. The rearrangement links TRBV20-1 to TRBJ2-7; D tentatively reads TRBD1 or TRBD2 (5 bases each). V was pared by 3 bases and J by 0 bases, with 12 bases between. The CDR3 loop spans 14 amino acids. In germline, CDR1 is DFQATT, CDR2 SNEGSKA (reference sequence). The CDR3 DNA is TGCAGTGCTAGTGCCGGGACGGACTCCTACGAGCAGTACTTC. Amino acids: CSASAGTDSYEQYF.

This clonotype has only a few counts. The V gene is TRBV10-3, the J gene TRBJ1-5, with a tentative D call TRBD1 (5 bases). CDR3 size: 14 residues. V was cut by 10 bases and J by 2 bases, with 15 bases left in between. In germline, CDR1 is ENHRY, CDR2 SYGVKD. This CDR3 reads CANWGGGGNQPQHF. The CDR3 bases are TGTGCCAACTGGGGGGGTGGGGGCAATCAGCCCCAGCATTTT.

Worth noting for this clonotype: The junction and the germline gene differ at one end; a read error may be behind it. The rearrangement joins TRBV6-5 to TRBJ1-4, with D possibly being TRBD1 (5 bases). The germline V gene has CDR1 MNHEY and CDR2 SVGAGI. The CDR3 covers 16 residues. The CDR3 sequence: CASSHSGFMTNEKLFF. In DNA, the CDR3 is TGTGCCAGCAGTCACTCAGGGTTCATGACTAATGAAAAACTGTTTTTT.

The chain is built from TRBV29-1 and TRBJ2-7; D is uncertain. The CDR3 extends over 14 amino acids. CDR1 SQVTM and CDR2 ANQGSEA come from the germline V gene. Trimming took off 6 bases at V and 7 bases at J, with 22 bases between the two ends. In nucleotides, the CDR3 is TGCAGCGTCCCCCGTTTGGGCCAGCCTTCTGAGCAGTACTTC. Its translation is CSVPRLGQPSEQYF.

This clonotype was detected a few times. For the CDR3, the DNA is TGTGCCAGTAAGTGGGGACGCACTGAAGCTTTCTTT. Encoded protein: CASKWGRTEAFF. V and J are TRBV19 and TRBJ1-1; TRBD1 might be the D (5 bases). The germline CDR1 and CDR2 sequences are LNHDA and SQIVND (reference sequence). This CDR3 spans 12 amino acids. Trimming removed 7 bases from V and 4 bases from J, with 10 bases in between.

The chain couples TRBV5-5 to TRBJ1-4; D ambiguous. Trimming cost V 3 bases and J 5 bases, with 11 bases left between them. Germline loops: CDR1 SGHKS, CDR2 YYEKEE (reference sequence). The CDR3 contains 14 residues. The CDR3 region has the DNA TGTGCCAGCAGCTGGGGTCAGGTCAATGAAAAACTGTTTTTT. It specifies CASSWGQVNEKLFF.

This clonotype was counted between two and nine times. V usage is TRBV6-5 and J usage is TRBJ1-2; 8 bases match TRBD1. The germline gives CDR1 MNHEY, CDR2 SVGAGI. V lost 2 bases, J lost 4 bases, and 9 bases stayed unmatched. The CDR3 runs to 16 residues. CDR3 residues: CASSYTGQGAFYGYTF. In DNA, the CDR3 is TGTGCCAGCAGTTACACCGGACAGGGTGCATTCTATGGCTACACCTTC.

The V call is TRBV6-2 or TRBV6-3, the J call TRBJ2-1, with 9 bases matching TRBD2. J lost 8 bases, V lost 5 bases, and 10 bases had no gene match. CDR3 length: 15 residues. Germline loops: CDR1 MNHEY, CDR2 SVGEGT. The CDR3 loop reads CASSTTGLAWHEQFF. The CDR3 DNA follows: TGTGCCAGCAGTACGACTGGACTAGCGTGGCATGAGCAGTTCTTC.

As regards this clonotype: The junction shows a germline mismatch at one end, possibly a read error. The chain links TRBV7-9 to TRBJ2-3, with D perhaps matching TRBD2 (5 bases). The CDR3 is 14 residues long. CDR1 and CDR2 from the germline V gene are SEHNR and FQNEAQ (reference sequence). CDR3 coding DNA: TGTGCCAGCAGTTTAGGGTTAGGCGCGGAGGCGCAGTATTTT. Amino acid sequence: CASSLGLGAEAQYF.

The CDR3 here is CSALGQDGNEQFF. The CDR3 DNA sequence: TGCAGTGCCCTCGGACAGGATGGCAATGAGCAGTTCTTC. The chain carries TRBV20-1 and TRBJ2-1; TRBD1 matches at 7 bases. Germline V lookup: CDR1 DFQATT, CDR2 SNEGSKA (reference sequence). CDR3 length: 13 residues. The V gene end was trimmed by 6 bases and the J gene end by 6 bases; junction bases not matched to a gene: 8.